Sequencing of this T cell receptor (delta chain) was carried out in a study of Vδ1+ human thymocytes. Worth noting for this clone: Its specificity is unknown. Other DNA sequences in this sample translate to the same CDR3.

Study-wide results and caveats: Despite high sort purity, approximately 21% of thymic T cell receptor delta sequences were Vdelta2. Thymic TRG and TRD repertoires appeared highly polyclonal. The authors advised highly purified populations and single-cell validation.

Sequences come from RNA converted to cDNA by reverse transcription. The CDR3 regions were amplified by multiplex PCR from V-gene primers to a constant-region primer. TCRdb reapplied CATT to the multiplex PCR reads. The sample lists about 25,000 delta-chain clones, 6% to 8% seen once, with 0.85% to 1% in the top ten. CDR3 length: 19 residues. Between the trimmed V and J ends, which lost 1 base and 0 bases, there was a span of 21 bases. Germline V gene data show CDR1 as TSWWSYY and CDR2 as QGS. Sequenced: Vdelta1+ gamma-delta thymocytes from the thymus. Documented subset: FACS-sorted CD3+ TCRalphabeta- TCRVdelta1+ TCRVdelta2- thymocytes. V usage is TRDV1 and J usage is TRDJ1; D call uncertain. The clonotype was recovered from a girl less than two years old who had congenital heart surgery. The CDR3: CALGERLGIRGFYTDKLIF. As DNA, the CDR3 is TGTGCTCTTGGGGAACGGTTAGGCATCCGAGGATTTTACACCGATAAACTCATCTTT.